The 22 T cell receptor beta chains below come from one sample, sequenced in a study of T cell responses to AZD1222 COVID-19 vaccine. Assay used: immunoSEQ multiplex PCR; TCRdb lists only in-frame clones, some missing. The sample includes about 140,000 clones, 93% seen only once; the top ten take more than 0.7%. Sequencing was performed on peripheral blood, taken on day 0 of MenACWY control vaccination. These receptors were taken from an adult in good health.

The V and J genes are TRBV15 and TRBJ2-4, with D hard to call. The CDR3 totals 13 residues. Germline assignment: CDR1 LNHNV and CDR2 YYDKDF (reference sequence). Trimming removed 0 bases at V and 5 bases at J, with 5 bases between. The CDR3 loop reads CATSRDPENIQYF. CDR3 in DNA: TGTGCCACCAGCAGAGATCCCGAAAACATTCAGTACTTC.

The V and J genes are TRBV19 and TRBJ1-1, with unresolved D. Germline values: CDR1 LNHDA, CDR2 SQIVND (reference sequence). The CDR3 loop spans 12 amino acids. V gave up 7 bases and J gave up 2 bases, with 8 bases separating them. The CDR3 DNA sequence: TGTGCCAGTACCAGTAGTAACACTGAAGCTTTCTTT. It is translated as CASTSSNTEAFF.

The chain couples TRBV15 to TRBJ1-5, with D hard to call. V was trimmed by 2 bases and J by 1 base, leaving 12 bases between them. Germline CDR1 reads LNHNV; CDR2 reads YYDKDF (reference sequence). This CDR3 comprises 16 residues. CDR3 protein: CATSRSNILSNQPQHF. Written as DNA, the CDR3 is TGTGCCACCAGCAGATCTAACATTTTAAGCAATCAGCCCCAGCATTTT.

The chain has TRBV3-1 (or the pseudogene TRBV3-2) and TRBJ2-3; weak D call: TRBD1 (6 bases). V was pared by 6 bases and J by 4 bases, with 14 bases between. Germline CDR1 is LGHDT and CDR2 is YNNKEL (reference sequence). The CDR3 extends over 14 amino acids. The CDR3 here is CASSRDPGADTQYF. The CDR3 coding sequence is TGTGCCAGCAGTAGGGACCCAGGGGCAGATACGCAGTATTTT.

J is TRBJ1-5 and V is TRBV6-5; perhaps TRBD1 as D (6 bases). This CDR3 is 16 amino acids long. Germline V gene sequence: CDR1 MNHEY, CDR2 SVGAGI. Trimming shortened V by 0 bases and J by 3 bases, and 12 bases separated the two germline ends. The CDR3 DNA reads TGTGCCAGCAGTTACTCGAGGGGGGGAGCCAATCAGCCCCAGCATTTT. This gives the protein CASSYSRGGANQPQHF.

This clone was seen only once. The same CDR3 is also encoded by other DNA sequences in this sample. This chain connects TRBV18 to TRBJ1-1; D is possibly TRBD1 (5 bases). V gave up 3 bases and J gave up 5 bases, with 7 bases separating them. Per germline, CDR1 KGHSH and CDR2 LQKENI. The CDR3 has 12 amino acids. The CDR3, as DNA: TGTGCCAGCTCACCCCAGGGAACTGAAGCTTTCTTT. Amino acids: CASSPQGTEAFF.

The chain uses TRBV11-2 and TRBJ1-6, with no clear D. V gave up 5 bases and J gave up 0 bases, with 11 bases separating them. CDR1 and CDR2 from the germline V gene are SGHAT and FQNNGV. CDR3 length equals 16 residues. CDR3 region: CASSLSRNSYNSPLHF. CDR3 coding DNA: TGTGCCAGCAGCCTAAGTCGAAACTCCTATAATTCACCCCTCCACTTT.

This chain links TRBV19 with TRBJ1-1; D is unclear. This CDR3 is built from 16 residues. Germline-derived CDR1 and CDR2 are LNHDA and SQIVND (reference sequence). Trimming removed 3 bases from V and 1 base from J, with 15 bases in between. CDR3 in amino acids: CASSIRRQVTNTEAFF. The CDR3 coding sequence is TGTGCCAGTAGTATCCGCCGTCAGGTGACGAACACTGAAGCTTTCTTT.

The gene calls are TRBV28 and TRBJ1-1; a weak D match, TRBD1 (6 bases). From germline, CDR1 is MDHEN and CDR2 SYDVKM. V lost 1 base and J lost 6, with 15 bases in between. This CDR3 contains 15 residues. The CDR3: CASSLSGQGLSEAFF. The CDR3 DNA sequence: TGTGCCAGCAGTTTATCCGGGCAGGGGCTGTCTGAAGCTTTCTTT.

This clone has more than one count but fewer than ten. In DNA, the CDR3 is TGTGCCAGCAGCGGACAGAGGGGGTACAATGAGCAGTTCTTC. Translation gives CASSGQRGYNEQFF. The rearrangement joins TRBV2 to TRBJ2-1; D perhaps matches TRBD1 (6 bases). CDR1 SNHLY and CDR2 FYNNEI come from the germline V gene. Trimming took off 6 bases at V and 4 bases at J, with 13 bases between the two ends. This CDR3 has 14 amino acids.

The J gene is TRBJ2-5, the V gene TRBV3-1 (or the pseudogene TRBV3-2); D is ambiguous. This CDR3 comprises 12 residues. Germline CDR1 reads LGHDT; CDR2 reads YNNKEL (reference sequence). V dropped 4 bases and J dropped 0 bases, with 3 bases sitting between them. Here the CDR3 reads CASSRDQETQYF. The CDR3 DNA sequence: TGTGCCAGCAGCCGGGACCAAGAGACCCAGTACTTC.

The V gene is TRBV4-2, the J gene TRBJ2-1; 13 bases agree with TRBD2. CDR1 and CDR2 (germline): LGHNA, YNFKEQ. The CDR3 has 18 residues. J gave up 8 bases and V 0 bases, and 10 bases lay outside the gene matches. DNA of the CDR3: TGTGCCAGCAGCCAAGAATCCCCCGGGACTAGCGGGAATGATGAGCAGTTCTTC. Translation: CASSQESPGTSGNDEQFF.

The V and J genes are TRBV19 and TRBJ2-1; D gene unclear. The CDR3 consists of 13 residues. From germline, CDR1 is LNHDA and CDR2 SQIVND (reference sequence). Trimming left V 3 bases short and J 3 bases short, with 6 bases between. In DNA form, the CDR3 reads TGTGCCAGTAGTATTGGGCTCTACAATGAGCAGTTCTTC. This sequence encodes CASSIGLYNEQFF. The variable domain in full, completed from reference TRBV19 and TRBJ2-1, reads DGGITQSPKYLFRKEGQNVTLSCEQNLNHDAMYWYRQDPGQGLRLIYYSQIVNDFQKGDIAEGYSVSREKKESFPLTVTSAQKNPTAFYLCASSIGLYNEQFFGPGTRLTVL.

This chain links TRBV4-1 with TRBJ2-5; D not resolved. Trimming left V 0 bases short and J 2 bases short, with 10 bases between. The CDR3 runs 15 residues. The germline CDR1 and CDR2 sequences are MGHRA and YSYEKL. CDR3 loop: CASSQDLSRQETQYF. Here the CDR3 DNA reads TGCGCCAGCAGCCAAGATCTAAGCCGACAAGAGACCCAGTACTTC.

This sequence joins TRBV5-1 and TRBJ2-1; maybe TRBD2 (6 bases). V lost 0 bases, J lost 4 bases, and 11 bases lay in between. Germline V gene data show CDR1 as SGHRS and CDR2 as YFSETQ. The CDR3 has 15 amino acids. The CDR3 nucleotides are TGCGCCAGCAGCTTGGGGACTATTCCTTACAATGAGCAGTTCTTC. Its translation: CASSLGTIPYNEQFF.

This chain uses TRBV9 with TRBJ1-5; weak D call: TRBD1 (5 bases). Per germline, CDR1 SGDLS and CDR2 YYNGEE. The germline V and J ends were trimmed by 3 bases and 2 bases, with 9 bases remaining between them. CDR3 length equals 14 residues. CDR3 region: CASSAWDGNQPQHF. DNA of the CDR3: TGTGCCAGCAGCGCCTGGGACGGCAATCAGCCCCAGCATTTT. The whole variable domain, remainder taken from reference TRBV9 and TRBJ1-5, is DSGVTQTPKHLITATGQRVTLRCSPRSGDLSVYWYQQSLDQGLQFLIQYYNGEERAKGNILERFSAQQFPDLHSELNLSSLELGDSALYFCASSAWDGNQPQHFGDGTRLSIL.

The rearrangement uses TRBV12-3 or TRBV12-4 and TRBJ1-3, with D unresolved. V shed 5 bases and J shed 4 bases, with 9 bases lying between them. The CDR3 length is 13 residues. The CDR3 reads CASSLDGGNTIYF. As DNA, the CDR3 is TGTGCCAGCAGTCTTGACGGCGGAAACACCATATATTTT.

The chain employs TRBV6-1 and TRBJ2-6, with D perhaps assigned TRBD1 or TRBD2 (5 bases each). V lost 0 bases to trimming and J lost 2 bases, with 20 bases between them. The V gene's germline CDR1 is MNHNS and CDR2 SASEGT. The CDR3 has 20 residues. The CDR3 loop reads CASSEAMGRPGWTGANVLTF. In DNA form, the CDR3 reads TGTGCCAGCAGTGAAGCGATGGGACGCCCGGGGTGGACTGGGGCCAACGTCCTGACTTTC.

V gene TRBV11-2 combines with J gene TRBJ1-1; D unresolved. The V gene lost 1 base and the J gene lost 4 bases, with 13 bases spanning the gap. Germline CDR1 reads SGHAT; CDR2 reads FQNNGV. CDR3 length equals 15 residues. The CDR3 region is CASSLGTGVGTEAFF. Written as DNA, the CDR3 is TGTGCCAGCAGCTTAGGAACTGGGGTTGGCACTGAAGCTTTCTTT.

The V gene is TRBV4-1, the J gene TRBJ1-3, with a possible D match to TRBD1 (5 bases). The germline V gene encodes CDR1 MGHRA and CDR2 YSYEKL. The CDR3 contains 17 residues. The ends were cut back, 1 base at V and 1 base at J, with 14 bases in the middle. CDR3 amino acids: CASSQAAQGLSGNTIYF. The CDR3 nucleotides are TGCGCCAGCAGCCAAGCCGCGCAGGGTTTGTCTGGAAACACCATATATTTT.

This chain uses TRBV2 with TRBJ1-6, with a tentative D call TRBD1 (5 bases). Germline CDR1 is SNHLY and CDR2 is FYNNEI. This CDR3 contains 14 residues. The V end lost 6 bases, the J end lost 10 bases, and 16 bases lay between the germline ends. CDR3 amino acids: CASSLRQTISPLHF. As DNA, the CDR3 is TGTGCCAGCAGCCTCAGACAGACTATCTCACCCCTCCACTTT.

The gene calls are TRBV19 and TRBJ1-6, with D possibly TRBD1 on 6 matching bases. CDR3 length equals 14 residues. Trimming stripped 5 bases from V and 8 bases from J, with 13 bases between. In germline, CDR1 is LNHDA, CDR2 SQIVND (reference sequence). DNA of the CDR3: TGTGCCAGTAGTCTCACAGGGTCCCATTCACCCCTCCACTTT. It encodes CASSLTGSHSPLHF. The complete variable domain, with remaining parts taken from reference TRBV19 and TRBJ1-6, reads DGGITQSPKYLFRKEGQNVTLSCEQNLNHDAMYWYRQDPGQGLRLIYYSQIVNDFQKGDIAEGYSVSREKKESFPLTVTSAQKNPTAFYLCASSLTGSHSPLHFGNGTRLTVT.